Sequencing of this TCR beta chain was carried out in a study of T-cell memory formation after mild COVID-19. For the study at large: Largely, TCR clusters stayed within a single donor. Findings of the study overall: Contracting clones localized mainly to CM and EM when CD4+ and mainly to EMRA when CD8+.

In its sample, this clonotype was seen a few times. Its antigen is as yet unknown. One entry per CDR3 protein, called by TCRdb with MiXCR from the 5' RACE reads. This sample has 140,000 to 150,000 distinct CDR3 sequences, with around 21% found just once. This CDR3 is 14 amino acids long. The trim removed 4 bases at V and 9 bases at J, leaving 9 bases unmatched. Germline V gene data show CDR1 as SEHNR and CDR2 as FQNEAQ (reference sequence). The clonotype originates from an adult woman who had mild COVID-19 (a few samples of this study predate the infection). Cell type and time point are not known. Sequencing used PBMCs or a T cell subset sorted from them (not recorded which). V usage is TRBV7-9 and J usage is TRBJ1-5; 7 nucleotides match TRBD1. This CDR3 reads CASSYGTASAPQHF. The CDR3 DNA sequence: TGTGCCAGCAGCTATGGGACAGCATCGGCGCCCCAGCATTTT.